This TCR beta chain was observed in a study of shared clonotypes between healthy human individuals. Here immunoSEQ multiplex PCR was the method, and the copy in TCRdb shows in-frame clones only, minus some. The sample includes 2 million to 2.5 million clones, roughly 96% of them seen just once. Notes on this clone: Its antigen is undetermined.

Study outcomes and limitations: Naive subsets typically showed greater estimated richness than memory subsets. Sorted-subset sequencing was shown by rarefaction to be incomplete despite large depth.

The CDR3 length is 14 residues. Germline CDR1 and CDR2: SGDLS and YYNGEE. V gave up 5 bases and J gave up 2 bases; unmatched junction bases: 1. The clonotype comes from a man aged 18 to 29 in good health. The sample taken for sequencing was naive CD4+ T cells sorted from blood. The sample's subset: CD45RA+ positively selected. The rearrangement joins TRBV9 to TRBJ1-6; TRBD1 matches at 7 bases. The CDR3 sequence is CASRGTAYNSPLHF. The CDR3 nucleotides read TGTGCCAGCAGGGGGACAGCCTATAATTCACCCCTCCACTTT. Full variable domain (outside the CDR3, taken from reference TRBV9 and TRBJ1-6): DSGVTQTPKHLITATGQRVTLRCSPRSGDLSVYWYQQSLDQGLQFLIQYYNGEERAKGNILERFSAQQFPDLHSELNLSSLELGDSALYFCASRGTAYNSPLHFGNGTRLTVT.